This TCR beta chain comes out of a study of T cells in Graves' hyperthyroidism and ophthalmopathy (dated by TCRdb to between 2018 and 2021). As for the study more broadly: Peripheral blood was collected at initial diagnosis, before any treatment. The 80 to 100 discovery patients were randomly divided into training and test sets at a 7:3 ratio. In addition, the study compared T-cell repertoires in thyroid tissue and in blood from 6 or 7 Graves' hyperthyroidism patients. Prospective prediction of ophthalmopathy was tested in an independent validation cohort consisting of about 19 hyperthyroidism patients and approximately 16 patients who later progressed to ophthalmopathy. According to the paper, TCR Vbeta CDR3 sequencing was carried out on approximately 140 peripheral blood samples, which came from fewer than 50 ophthalmopathy, fewer than 80 hyperthyroidism and around 17 progressor patients. Following sampling, methimazole starting at 30 mg daily was given to hyperthyroidism patients, and high-dose intravenous methylprednisolone was given to ophthalmopathy patients. A discovery cohort of about 96 patients, 43 with Graves' ophthalmopathy and 57 with stable Graves' hyperthyroidism, was used to find distinguishing TCR V-J signatures.

As concerns this clonotype: It lacks a known antigen. Qualities for individual bases were not recorded, and no much larger clone is one base off.

The TCR beta CDR3 regions were amplified from RNA transcripts. The TCR CDR3 was subjected to a first round of RT-PCR using the HTBI primer set and the Qiagen OneStep RT-PCR kit. The libraries were constructed in a second round of multiplex PCR and then size-selected and purified. The libraries were sequenced on an Illumina HiSeq2000 using paired-end 100 bp reads. The original pipeline was this. SOAPnuke was used to process the raw data, removing reads that contained adapters or uncalled bases, had a mean Phred below 15, or lacked an exact match to the constant primer or identifier. High-quality paired reads were merged using COPE v1.2.5, and each unique nucleotide sequence was defined as a clonotype. Clonotypes were aligned to IMGT TRBV, TRBD and TRBJ reference segments using MiTCR v1.1. The analysis included only V-J combinations with a frequency above 0.0001, which together covered 99.2% of the repertoires. A TCS score was defined as the ratio of F50 (clonal expansion) to E x V (chaos), with BLOSUM62-based TCRdist applied between CDR3 peptides within each V-J. Welch's t-statistics and random forest reduced around 510 V-J features to 13, which were used in a naive Bayes classifier (R e1071). The raw public data were reprocessed by TCRdb itself: fastp quality trimming at Q25, MiXCR clonotype calling, in-frame beta chains only. One record per CDR3 amino acid sequence lists the most common genes and DNA. The V and J calls, along with clone size, are taken from TCRdb and not from the paper's own processing. The sample profile shows 300,000 to 350,000 distinct CDR3 sequences; 14% of them were found once. The ten largest make up approximately 23% of the sample.

The CDR3 holds 14 amino acids from the cysteine to the phenylalanine. Of all the DNA, just the CDR3 is kept, 42 bases in frame from base 1. CDR1 and CDR2, looked up from the germline V gene (reference sequence), are SEHNR and FQNEAQ. Trimming removed 2 bases from V and 3 bases from J, leaving 8 bases between the germline ends. The research as a whole found: Sample size was not statistically predetermined, and blinding of investigators to group allocation was not performed. In validation, the model predicted progression to ophthalmopathy a median of approximately 6.3 months before onset, with about 71% sensitivity and 72.22% specificity. A model built on a 13 V-J signature distinguished ophthalmopathy from stable hyperthyroidism, reaching about 88% sensitivity and about 81% specificity in cross-validation and 80%/75% in testing. Most expanded thyroid clonotypes (frequency above 0.001) were also detected in blood, suggesting blood repertoires may reflect thyroid immune responses.

Graves' hyperthyroidism was defined as stable when no progression to ophthalmopathy occurred over 18 months of follow-up. The hyperthyroidism patients were between 18 and 65 years old and newly diagnosed, with a disease duration of less than 2 months. Exclusion was applied to patients with uncontrolled infections, other autoimmune diseases, pregnancy or lactation. Diagnoses were based on clinical symptoms, serum thyroxine and TRAb, thyroid ultrasound and orbital computed tomography. PBMCs were isolated from about 9 ml of fresh peripheral blood by Ficoll-Paque density gradient centrifugation. Total RNA was extracted with Trizol reagent, and quality was checked on an Agilent 2100 Bioanalyzer.

Recombination joined TRBV7-9 with TRBJ1-3, with a tentative D gene TRBD1 over 5 matching bases. The TCR comes from a woman aged 25-40 years with Graves' hyperthyroidism. Source material: blood. Read as DNA, the sequence is TGTGCCAGCAGCTTACGGCAGGGTGGAAACACCATATATTTT. This encodes CASSLRQGGNTIYF.